This is a list of T cell receptor beta chains from one sample in a study of control samples from healthy donors and cancer patients. Profiling relied on immunoSEQ multiplex PCR, and the TCRdb table lists in-frame clones only, not all of them. The sample comprises under 95,000 clones, roughly 84% of which are singletons, and more than 13% rests with the top ten. Sequencing input: blood. Receptors were obtained from a man aged 50 to 60 in good health. The CDR3 runs from the conserved cysteine through the conserved F or W. A D gene is named only where the DNA matches it firmly. A row's size may be missing; if present it is once, few, many or a size class.

V gene	J gene	D gene	clone size	CDR3 DNA	CDR3 protein
TRBV10-3	TRBJ2-1	TRBD2	once	TGTGCCATCAGTGAGGGGATAGCGGGAGGGGTTGAGCAGTTCTTC	CAISEGIAGGVEQFF
TRBV7-9	TRBJ1-6	NA	NA	TGTGCCAGCAGCTTAGGAAGGGGGGCGCCTTCACCCCTCCACTTT	CASSLGRGAPSPLHF
TRBV29-1	TRBJ2-7	TRBD2	NA	TGCAGCGTTGAGTCGGGGGGTCGGGACGAGCAGTACTTC	CSVESGGRDEQYF
TRBV10-1	TRBJ2-1	TRBD1	NA	TGCGCCAGCACCGAAAGGGGGCTAGGGAGCCCCATCTGGCAGTTCTTC	CASTERGLGSPIWQFF
TRBV21-1	TRBJ2-1	NA	NA	TGTGCCAGCAGCCGGCTGGGGCGGGAGTTGGTCAATGAGCAGTTCTTC	CASSRLGRELVNEQFF
TRBV5-1	TRBJ1-2	NA	NA	TGCGCCAGCATGGGGGACGACTATGGCTACACCTTC	CASMGDDYGYTF
TRBV5-6	TRBJ2-1	NA	NA	TGTGCCAGCAGCTTGGTCAGAGGGCCCTATGAGCAGTTCTTC	CASSLVRGPYEQFF
TRBV29-1	TRBJ2-7	NA	NA	TGCACCGTTGGGGACGCCGGCTCCTACGAGCAGTACTTC	CTVGDAGSYEQYF
TRBV14	TRBJ2-1	NA	NA	TGTGCCAGCAGCCAAGGTTTGGAAGTGTTCAGGCAGTTCTTC	CASSQGLEVFRQFF
TRBV6-6	TRBJ1-3	NA	few	TGTGCCAGCAGGCCGGGACAAGGAAACACCATATATTTT	CASRPGQGNTIYF